This entry lists 27 T cell receptor beta chains sequenced from one sample in a study of T cells in Graves' hyperthyroidism and ophthalmopathy. Regions amplified from RNA transcripts were the TCR beta CDR3 regions. TCR CDR3 regions were first amplified by RT-PCR with HTBI primers. TCRdb re-called the multiplex PCR reads with MiXCR, one entry per CDR3 protein. The sample carries around 560,000 distinct CDR3 sequences, approximately 16% recorded once. Material: blood. Source of these receptors: a woman under 30 with Graves' hyperthyroidism.

The genes are TRBV3-1 and TRBJ2-7, with TRBD2 matching over 8 bases. V dropped 0 bases and J dropped 5; count of bases not matched to a gene: 9. This CDR3 has 16 residues. Germline loops: CDR1 LGHDT, CDR2 YNNKEL (reference sequence). The CDR3 DNA follows: TGTGCCAGCAGCCAAGATATAGGCGGGGGGCGGGACGAGCAGTACTTC. Amino acid sequence: CASSQDIGGGRDEQYF.

This clonotype was detected many times. This sequence joins TRBV12-3 or TRBV12-4 and TRBJ1-1; no definite D call. CDR3 length: 11 residues. Trimming left V 8 bases short and J 11 bases short, with 15 bases between. The DNA for the CDR3 is TGTGCCAGCTTACGGGGTTTGGAGGCTTTCTTT. Its protein is CASLRGLEAFF.

The V call is TRBV4-1, the J call TRBJ1-4; D remains unclear. Germline assignment: CDR1 MGHRA and CDR2 YSYEKL. The CDR3 spans 16 residues. V gave up 3 bases and J gave up 5 bases, with 16 bases separating them. CDR3: CASSQFERGKNEKLFF. CDR3 nucleotide sequence: TGCGCCAGCAGCCAGTTCGAGCGAGGGAAAAATGAAAAACTGTTTTTT.

This clonotype came up many times. This chain links TRBV28 with TRBJ2-3; D remains unclear. Germline V gene sequence: CDR1 MDHEN, CDR2 SYDVKM. The ends were cut back, 10 bases at V and 4 bases at J, with 15 bases in the middle. The CDR3 runs to 13 residues. The DNA for the CDR3 is TGTGCCACCCCCGGTGGGGAACCAGATACGCAGTATTTT. Residues: CATPGGEPDTQYF.

This clonotype was counted many times. The chain uses TRBV20-1 and TRBJ2-1; D could derive from TRBD1 or TRBD2 (7 bases each). Trimming took 2 bases from V and 9 from J, leaving 14 bases between them. Looked up from germline, CDR1 is DFQATT and CDR2 is SNEGSKA (reference sequence). The CDR3 is 13 amino acids. The chain's CDR3 is CSARLRGGREQFF. The CDR3 bases are TGCAGTGCTAGACTCAGGGGGGGACGTGAGCAGTTCTTC.

This clonotype was counted many times. V is TRBV7-9 and J is TRBJ2-1, with 9 positions matching TRBD2. The V gene end was trimmed by 0 bases and the J gene end by 7 bases; junction bases not matched to a gene: 7. This CDR3 spans 16 amino acids. Germline lookup yields CDR1 SEHNR and CDR2 FQNEAQ (reference sequence). Here the CDR3 reads CASSLAPREGRNEQFF. For the CDR3, the DNA is TGTGCCAGCAGCTTAGCGCCGCGGGAGGGGCGGAATGAGCAGTTCTTC.

This clonotype was seen repeatedly, ten times or more. The V and J genes are TRBV12-3 or TRBV12-4 and TRBJ2-5, with 10 bases matching TRBD2. V lost 2 bases to trimming and J lost 5 bases; unmatched junction nucleotides: 5. CDR3 length: 15 amino acids. Written as DNA, the CDR3 is TGTGCCAGCAGTTTAAGCGGGAGGGCCCCGGAGACCCAGTACTTC. The encoded protein is CASSLSGRAPETQYF.

This clonotype has only a few counts. The chain recombines TRBV19 with TRBJ2-3; no clear D. Germline V gene sequence: CDR1 LNHDA, CDR2 SQIVND (reference sequence). The V end was cut by 5 bases, the J end by 1 base, with 10 bases between. CDR3 length: 14 amino acids. The CDR3 region is CASSSSARTDTQYF. The CDR3 bases are TGTGCCAGTAGTTCCTCCGCCCGCACAGATACGCAGTATTTT. Combining the CDR3 with reference TRBV19 and TRBJ2-3 gives the whole variable domain DGGITQSPKYLFRKEGQNVTLSCEQNLNHDAMYWYRQDPGQGLRLIYYSQIVNDFQKGDIAEGYSVSREKKESFPLTVTSAQKNPTAFYLCASSSSARTDTQYFGPGTRLTVL.

There are a few counts of this clonotype. J is TRBJ2-7 and V is TRBV20-1; 15 bases are shared with TRBD2. The germline gives CDR1 DFQATT, CDR2 SNEGSKA (reference sequence). This CDR3 has 19 amino acids. V was pared by 2 bases and J by 2 bases, with 13 bases of the junction left unmatched. This chain's CDR3 is CSARRVSGLAGGFTYEQYF. Here the CDR3 DNA reads TGCAGTGCTAGAAGGGTTTCGGGACTAGCGGGAGGCTTCACCTACGAGCAGTACTTC.

This clonotype was seen at least ten times. The J gene is TRBJ1-2, the V gene TRBV3-1; possibly TRBD1 for D (5 bases). Germline-derived CDR1 and CDR2 are LGHDT and YNNKEL (reference sequence). This CDR3 spans 14 amino acids. Trimming removed 6 bases from V and 8 bases from J, with 19 bases in between. The CDR3 here is CASRPFERGGGYTF. In nucleotides, the CDR3 is TGTGCCAGCAGACCCTTTGAAAGGGGAGGCGGCTACACCTTC.

The J gene is TRBJ1-1, the V gene TRBV12-3 or TRBV12-4; D is ambiguous. V was pared by 5 bases and J by 1 base, with 14 bases between. The CDR3 covers 15 residues. CDR3 bases: TGTGCCAGCAGTCAAGGTTTTCTGGGGAACACTGAAGCTTTCTTT. Translated: CASSQGFLGNTEAFF.

In its sample, this clonotype was seen many times. The rearrangement joins TRBV28 to TRBJ2-7; 9 bases are shared with TRBD2. V was clipped by 2 bases and J by 2 bases; unmatched bases: 10. The CDR3 spans 17 residues. CDR1 is MDHEN and CDR2 is SYDVKM in the germline V gene. The DNA for the CDR3 is TGTGCCAGCAGTTTACCCTACCCGGGACTAGCAACCTACGAGCAGTACTTC. It codes for CASSLPYPGLATYEQYF. The variable domain in full, completed from reference TRBV28 and TRBJ2-7, reads DVKVTQSSRYLVKRTGEKVFLECVQDMDHENMFWYRQDPGLGLRLIYFSYDVKMKEKGDIPEGYSVSREKKERFSLILESASTNQTSMYLCASSLPYPGLATYEQYFGPGTRLTVT.

The sample holds a few counts of this clonotype. This chain connects TRBV5-1 to TRBJ2-3; 10 bases align to TRBD2. The CDR3 covers 18 residues. Germline V gene sequence: CDR1 SGHRS, CDR2 YFSETQ. The ends lost 2 bases at V and 5 bases at J; junction bases unmatched: 14. CDR3 region: CASSLSGTSVGFQDTQYF. The CDR3 DNA reads as TGCGCCAGCAGCTTATCCGGGACTAGCGTAGGCTTTCAAGATACGCAGTATTTT.

The rearrangement joins TRBV12-3 or TRBV12-4 to TRBJ2-1; D ambiguous. V lost 8 bases, J lost 5 bases, and 13 bases lay in between. The CDR3 is 13 residues long. The CDR3 DNA is TGTGCCAGCCGCCTCTGGCAGGACAATGAGCAGTTCTTC. This translates into CASRLWQDNEQFF.

This clonotype showed up many times. This chain joins TRBV7-9 and TRBJ2-3; 12 nucleotides agree with TRBD2. From germline, CDR1 is SEHNR and CDR2 FQNEAQ (reference sequence). CDR3 length: 20 residues. V lost 7 bases to trimming and J lost 0 bases; unmatched junction nucleotides: 17. CDR3 protein: CASTRRLAGVSWTSTDTQYF. The CDR3 bases are TGTGCCAGCACCCGTCGACTAGCGGGGGTTTCGTGGACTAGCACAGATACGCAGTATTTT.

This clonotype was seen a handful of times. This sequence joins TRBV5-1 and TRBJ2-5; D is perhaps TRBD1 or TRBD2 (6 bases each). Germline loops: CDR1 SGHRS, CDR2 YFSETQ. Trimming removed 0 bases at V and 4 bases at J, with 13 bases between. This CDR3 is 15 amino acids long. The CDR3 coding sequence is TGCGCCAGCAGCTTGGGTCGGGGGCCGGGAGAGACCCAGTACTTC. Residues: CASSLGRGPGETQYF.

This clonotype has more than one count but fewer than ten. This chain links TRBV12-3 or TRBV12-4 with TRBJ1-4; D may be TRBD1 (6 bases). V was clipped by 4 bases and J by 8 bases, with 14 bases between them. This CDR3 contains 14 residues. This chain's CDR3 is CASSYIGGREKLFF. The CDR3 nucleotides are TGTGCCAGCAGTTATATCGGGGGGCGGGAAAAACTGTTTTTT.

Ten or more counts support this clonotype. This CDR3 reads CSAYPGTSGGNEQFF. The CDR3 nucleotides read TGCAGTGCTTACCCCGGGACTAGCGGCGGGAATGAGCAGTTCTTC. The rearrangement uses TRBV20-1 and TRBJ2-1, with 11 nucleotides matching TRBD2. V dropped 5 bases and J dropped 7; count of bases not matched to a gene: 10. The CDR3 covers 15 residues. CDR1 and CDR2 from the germline V gene are DFQATT and SNEGSKA (reference sequence).

This clonotype was seen a handful of times. Given a much more abundant clone one base away, this may be a read error. In nucleotides, the CDR3 is TGCAGTGCCTACGGACTGCAGAGCTCCTACGAGCGGTACTTC. Translation: CSAYGLQSSYERYF. The rearrangement joins TRBV20-1 to TRBJ2-7; TRBD2 might be the D (5 bases). This CDR3 comprises 14 residues. Germline CDR1 reads DFQATT; CDR2 reads SNEGSKA (reference sequence).

This clonotype was found a few times. The CDR3 DNA sequence: TGCGCCAGCAGTCAGGGACACCGAGATTCACCCCTCCACTTT. This gives the protein CASSQGHRDSPLHF. V is TRBV10-1 and J is TRBJ1-6, with a possible D match to TRBD1 (6 bases). This CDR3 has 14 residues. The germline V gene encodes CDR1 WNHNN and CDR2 SYGVQD (reference sequence). The V gene lost 5 bases and the J gene lost 8 bases, with 13 bases spanning the gap.

This clonotype was detected a few times. V and J are TRBV15 and TRBJ2-5; TRBD2 matches 12 bases. Germline V gives CDR1 LNHNV, CDR2 YYDKDF (reference sequence). J gave up 5 bases and V 6 bases, and 10 bases lay outside the gene matches. This CDR3 has 16 residues. The DNA of the CDR3 is TGTGCCACCAGACCATCTAGCGGGAGGGCCCGGGAGACCCAGTACTTC. Translated: CATRPSSGRARETQYF.

V gene TRBV19 combines with J gene TRBJ2-1, with 7 bases that match TRBD2. The V and J ends lost 2 bases and 1 base, in that order; junction bases with no gene match: 5. This CDR3 spans 16 amino acids. CDR1 LNHDA and CDR2 SQIVND come from the germline V gene (reference sequence). The CDR3 bases are TGTGCCAGTAGTATATCTATCGGGGGGTCCTACAATGAGCAGTTCTTC. Translation: CASSISIGGSYNEQFF.

V usage is TRBV9 and J usage is TRBJ2-1; D is possibly TRBD2 (5 bases). This CDR3 is 15 amino acids long. Deletions cut 0 bases from V and 4 bases from J, with 11 bases between. Germline V gene sequence: CDR1 SGDLS, CDR2 YYNGEE. In nucleotides, the CDR3 is TGTGCCAGCAGCGTAGAAGGCGGGCCATACAATGAGCAGTTCTTC. Translated: CASSVEGGPYNEQFF.

This clonotype was seen ten or more times. V is TRBV6-5 and J is TRBJ1-3; D is unresolved. This CDR3 comprises 16 residues. Germline V gives CDR1 MNHEY, CDR2 SVGAGI. Deletions cut 0 bases from V and 0 bases from J, with 9 bases between. CDR3 amino acids: CASSYSAVPSGNTIYF. For the CDR3, the DNA is TGTGCCAGCAGTTACTCGGCAGTACCCTCTGGAAACACCATATATTTT.

This clonotype was counted a few times. The rearrangement uses TRBV6-5 and TRBJ2-7; D is undetermined. Per germline, CDR1 MNHEY and CDR2 SVGAGI. The CDR3 has 12 residues. With 0 bases removed from V and 2 bases from J, the gap between germline ends came to 2 bases. The DNA for the CDR3 is TGTGCCAGCAGTTACTCAGCCTACGAGCAGTACTTC. Amino acids: CASSYSAYEQYF.

This clonotype was found once. Here the CDR3 reads CATSRVGSGNTIYF. The DNA of the CDR3 is TGTGCCACCAGCAGAGTGGGCTCTGGAAACACCATATATTTT. This sequence joins TRBV15 and TRBJ1-3; D remains ambiguous. Trimming pared 1 base from V and 0 bases from J, leaving 4 bases between. CDR1 is LNHNV, CDR2 YYDKDF, per germline (reference sequence). The CDR3 length is 14 residues.

This sequence joins TRBV5-1 and TRBJ1-2; 7 bases are a match to TRBD1. V dropped 5 bases and J dropped 8; count of bases not matched to a gene: 9. The CDR3 totals 13 residues. Germline loops: CDR1 SGHRS, CDR2 YFSETQ. The CDR3 loop is CASSSGQLYGYTF. CDR3 nucleotide sequence: TGCGCCAGCAGTTCGGGACAGCTTTACGGCTACACCTTC.